A selection of T cell receptor beta chains follows, all from one sample in a study of neoadjuvant nivolumab and ipilimumab in lung cancer. Method: immunoSEQ multiplex PCR; TCRdb's copy keeps in-frame clones and lacks some. The repertoire consists of 25,000 to 30,000 clones, with 75% to 90% occurring once and the leading ten covering 7.5% to 10%. Here the sequenced sample was tumor tissue, taken after neoadjuvant nivolumab, alone or with ipilimumab, at or shortly before surgery. These receptors all come from an adult with non-small cell lung cancer. CDR3s leave out the opening cysteine and the closing phenylalanine or tryptophan. The D gene is left open where the match is weak.

v_call	d_call	j_call	cdr3_aa
TRBV6-5	TRBD1	TRBJ2-7	ASSTRGSVHEQY
TRBV5-1	TRBD1	TRBJ2-7	ASSLDRSYEQY
TRBV15	NA	TRBJ2-7	ATSRDLAGGLQY
TRBV11-3	NA	TRBJ1-1	ASTMRQTNTEAF
TRBV2	NA	TRBJ2-7	ASSELDGPYEQY
TRBV11-2	TRBD1	TRBJ2-3	ASSSRQGRTDTQY
TRBV5-1	NA	TRBJ2-3	ASSSYGGSTDTQY
TRBV6-5	TRBD1	TRBJ2-3	ASNEQGIDTQY
TRBV29-1	TRBD2	TRBJ2-7	SARLAEQYEQY
TRBV5-1	TRBD1	TRBJ2-3	ASSGRDRGSTDTQY
TRBV27	NA	TRBJ1-1	ASSLLTNTEAF
TRBV6-1	NA	TRBJ2-7	ASSLQGGSTYEQY
TRBV11-2	NA	TRBJ2-5	ASSFNQETQY
TRBV14	NA	TRBJ2-7	ASSPRSYSYEQY
TRBV5-1	NA	TRBJ2-5	ASSRPGRRETQY